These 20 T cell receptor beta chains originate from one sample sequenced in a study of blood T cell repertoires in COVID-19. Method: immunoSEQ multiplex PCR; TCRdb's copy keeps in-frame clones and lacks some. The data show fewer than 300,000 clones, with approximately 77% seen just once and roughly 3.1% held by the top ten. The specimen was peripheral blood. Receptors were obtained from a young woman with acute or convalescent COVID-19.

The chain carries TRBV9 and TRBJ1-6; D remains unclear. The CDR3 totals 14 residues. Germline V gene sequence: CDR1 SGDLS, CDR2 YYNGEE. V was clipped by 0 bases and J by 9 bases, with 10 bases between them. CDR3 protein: CASSVDGEASPLHF. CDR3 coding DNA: TGTGCCAGCAGCGTAGATGGGGAGGCTTCACCCCTCCACTTT.

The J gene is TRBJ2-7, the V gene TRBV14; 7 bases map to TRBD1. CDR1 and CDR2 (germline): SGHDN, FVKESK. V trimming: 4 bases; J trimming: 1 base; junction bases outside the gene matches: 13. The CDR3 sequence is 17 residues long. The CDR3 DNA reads TGTGCCAGCAGCCCCTCACCCGGGACAGCGATATCCTACGAGCAGTACTTC. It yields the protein CASSPSPGTAISYEQYF.

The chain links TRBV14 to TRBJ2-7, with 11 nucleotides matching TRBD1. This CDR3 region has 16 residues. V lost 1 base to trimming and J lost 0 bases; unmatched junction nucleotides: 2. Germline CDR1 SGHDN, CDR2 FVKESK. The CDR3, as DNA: TGTGCCAGCAGCCAAGCTGGGACAGGGGGCTCCTACGAGCAGTACTTC. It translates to CASSQAGTGGSYEQYF.

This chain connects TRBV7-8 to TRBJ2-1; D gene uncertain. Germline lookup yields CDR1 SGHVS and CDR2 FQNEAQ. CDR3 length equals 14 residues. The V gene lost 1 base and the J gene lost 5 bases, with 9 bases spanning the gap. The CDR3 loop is CASSLENPNNEQFF. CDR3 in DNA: TGTGCCAGCAGCTTAGAAAATCCAAACAATGAGCAGTTCTTC.

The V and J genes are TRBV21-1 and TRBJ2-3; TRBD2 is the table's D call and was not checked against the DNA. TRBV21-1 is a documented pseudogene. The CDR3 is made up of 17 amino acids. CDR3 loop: CASSPARLAASTDTQYF. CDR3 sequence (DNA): TGTGCCAGCAGTCCTGCGCGACTAGCAGCTAGCACAGATACGCAGTATTTT.

CDR3 amino acids: CASRGGLAGGPQYF. The DNA of the CDR3 is TGTGCCAGCAGAGGGGGACTAGCGGGAGGGCCGCAGTATTTT. The chain combines TRBV2 with TRBJ2-3; 16 bases are a match to TRBD2. CDR1 SNHLY and CDR2 FYNNEI come from the germline V gene. Unmatched junction bases numbered 4, after V lost 6 bases and J lost 10 bases. This CDR3 has 14 residues. Full variable domain (missing parts from reference TRBV2 and TRBJ2-3): EPEVTQTPSHQVTQMGQEVILRCVPISNHLYFYWYRQILGQKVEFLVSFYNNEISEKSEIFDDQFSVERPDGSNFTLKIRSTKLEDSAMYFCASRGGLAGGPQYFGPGTRLTVL.

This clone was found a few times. CDR3 DNA sequence: TGCGCCAGCAGCGGTGGAGCCCCAACTAATGAAAAACTGTTTTTT. Its translation is CASSGGAPTNEKLFF. The chain uses TRBV5-1 and TRBJ1-4; D not certain. CDR1 and CDR2 (germline): SGHRS, YFSETQ. The CDR3 is made up of 15 amino acids. Trimming stripped 4 bases from V and 0 bases from J, with 10 bases between.

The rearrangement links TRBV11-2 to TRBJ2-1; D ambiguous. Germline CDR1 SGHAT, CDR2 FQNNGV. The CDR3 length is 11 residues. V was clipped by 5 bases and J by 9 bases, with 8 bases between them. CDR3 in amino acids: CASSLSFEQFF. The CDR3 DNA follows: TGTGCCAGCAGCCTGAGTTTTGAGCAGTTCTTC. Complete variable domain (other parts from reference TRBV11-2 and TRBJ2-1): EAGVAQSPRYKIIEKRQSVAFWCNPISGHATLYWYQQILGQGPKLLIQFQNNGVVDDSQLPKDRFSAERLKGVDSTLKIQPAKLEDSAVYLCASSLSFEQFFGPGTRLTVL.

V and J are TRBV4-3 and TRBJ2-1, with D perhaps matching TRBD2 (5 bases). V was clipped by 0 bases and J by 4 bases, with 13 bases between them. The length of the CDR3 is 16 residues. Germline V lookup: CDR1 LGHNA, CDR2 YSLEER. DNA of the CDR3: TGCGCCAGCAGCCAAGATCGGCTAGCTTCTTACAATGAGCAGTTCTTC. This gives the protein CASSQDRLASYNEQFF.

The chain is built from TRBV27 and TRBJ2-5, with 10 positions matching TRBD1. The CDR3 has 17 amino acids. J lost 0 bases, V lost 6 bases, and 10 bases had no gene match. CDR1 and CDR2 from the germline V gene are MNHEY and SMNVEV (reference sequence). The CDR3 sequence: CASRNRDRGMYQETQYF. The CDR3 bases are TGTGCCAGCAGGAACCGGGACAGGGGCATGTACCAAGAGACCCAGTACTTC.

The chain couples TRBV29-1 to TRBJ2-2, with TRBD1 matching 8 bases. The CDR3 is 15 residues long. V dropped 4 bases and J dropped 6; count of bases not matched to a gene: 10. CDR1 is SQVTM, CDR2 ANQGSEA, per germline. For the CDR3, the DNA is TGCAGCGTTGGGTCAGGGCAGGGGGCCGCCGGGGAGCTGTTTTTT. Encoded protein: CSVGSGQGAAGELFF.

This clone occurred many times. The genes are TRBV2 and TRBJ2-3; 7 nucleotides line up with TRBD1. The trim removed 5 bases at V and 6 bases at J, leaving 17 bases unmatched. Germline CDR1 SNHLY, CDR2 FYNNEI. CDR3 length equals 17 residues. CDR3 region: CASSPGTVTRAGDTQYF. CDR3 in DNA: TGTGCCAGCAGTCCCGGGACAGTGACCAGGGCAGGGGATACGCAGTATTTT.

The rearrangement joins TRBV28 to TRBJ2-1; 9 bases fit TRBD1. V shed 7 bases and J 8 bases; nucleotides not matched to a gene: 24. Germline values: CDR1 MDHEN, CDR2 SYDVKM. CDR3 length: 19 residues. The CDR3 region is CASNFLNQTGDRVRYEQFF. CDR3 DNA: TGTGCCAGCAACTTTCTAAACCAGACTGGGGACAGGGTTAGATATGAGCAGTTCTTC. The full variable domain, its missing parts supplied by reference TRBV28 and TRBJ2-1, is DVKVTQSSRYLVKRTGEKVFLECVQDMDHENMFWYRQDPGLGLRLIYFSYDVKMKEKGDIPEGYSVSREKKERFSLILESASTNQTSMYLCASNFLNQTGDRVRYEQFFGPGTRLTVL.

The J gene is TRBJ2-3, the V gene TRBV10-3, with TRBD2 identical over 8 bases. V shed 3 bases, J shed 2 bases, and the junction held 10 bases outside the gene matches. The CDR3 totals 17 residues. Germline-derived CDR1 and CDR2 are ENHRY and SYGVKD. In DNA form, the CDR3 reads TGTGCCATCAGTGACCCATTACTAGCGGAGGCCACAGATACGCAGTATTTT. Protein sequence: CAISDPLLAEATDTQYF.

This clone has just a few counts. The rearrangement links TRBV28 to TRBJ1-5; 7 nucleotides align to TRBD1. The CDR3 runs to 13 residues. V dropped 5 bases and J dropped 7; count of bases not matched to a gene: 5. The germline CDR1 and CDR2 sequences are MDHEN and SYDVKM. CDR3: CASSDRVRQPQHF. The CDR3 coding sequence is TGTGCCAGCAGTGACAGGGTGCGACAGCCCCAGCATTTT. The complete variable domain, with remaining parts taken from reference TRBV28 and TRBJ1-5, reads DVKVTQSSRYLVKRTGEKVFLECVQDMDHENMFWYRQDPGLGLRLIYFSYDVKMKEKGDIPEGYSVSREKKERFSLILESASTNQTSMYLCASSDRVRQPQHFGDGTRLSIL.

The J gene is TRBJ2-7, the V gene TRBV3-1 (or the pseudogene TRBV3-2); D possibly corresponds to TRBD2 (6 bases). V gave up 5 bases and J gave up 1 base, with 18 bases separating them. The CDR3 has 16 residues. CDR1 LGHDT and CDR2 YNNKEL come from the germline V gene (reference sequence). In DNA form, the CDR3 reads TGTGCCAGCAGCACCGACTGGGGACTCGTATCCTACGAGCAGTACTTC. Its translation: CASSTDWGLVSYEQYF.

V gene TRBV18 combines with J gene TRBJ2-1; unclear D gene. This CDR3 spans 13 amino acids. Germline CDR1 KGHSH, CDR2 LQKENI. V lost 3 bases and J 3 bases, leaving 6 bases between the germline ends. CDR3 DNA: TGTGCCAGCTCACCGGCAGGCTACAATGAGCAGTTCTTC. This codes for CASSPAGYNEQFF.

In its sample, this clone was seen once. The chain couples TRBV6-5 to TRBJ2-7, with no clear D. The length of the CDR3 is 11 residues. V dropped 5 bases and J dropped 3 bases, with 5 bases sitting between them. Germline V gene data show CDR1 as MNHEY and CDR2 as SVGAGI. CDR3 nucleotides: TGTGCCAGCAGTCCAAACTACGAGCAGTACTTC. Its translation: CASSPNYEQYF.

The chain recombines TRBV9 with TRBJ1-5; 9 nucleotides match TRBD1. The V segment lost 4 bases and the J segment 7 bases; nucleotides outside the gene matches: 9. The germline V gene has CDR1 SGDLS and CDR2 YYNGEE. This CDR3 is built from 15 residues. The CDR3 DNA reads TGTGCCAGCAGCCCGACAGGGGGGGTTAGCCAGCCCCAGCATTTT. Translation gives CASSPTGGVSQPQHF.

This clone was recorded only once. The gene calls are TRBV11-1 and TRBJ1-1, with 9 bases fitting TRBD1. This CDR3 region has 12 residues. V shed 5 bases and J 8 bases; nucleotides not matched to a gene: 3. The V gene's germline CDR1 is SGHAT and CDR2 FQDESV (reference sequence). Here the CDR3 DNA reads TGTGCCAGCAGCCGGGACAGGGTAGAAGCTTTCTTT. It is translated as CASSRDRVEAFF.